The 18 T cell receptor beta chains reported below all come from one sample, sequenced in a study of cytomegalovirus exposure and HLA in healthy donors. Produced via immunoSEQ multiplex PCR; TCRdb's table is partial and in-frame only. This repertoire shows roughly 98,000 clones, 87% found once; its top ten account for under 4.5%. What was sequenced was PBMCs. The receptors shown here come from a woman aged 25 to 45 in good health and CMV-seronegative.

This chain connects TRBV10-2 to TRBJ2-7, with D maybe TRBD1 (5 bases). Germline V lookup: CDR1 WSHSY, CDR2 SAAADI. Between the trimmed V and J ends, which lost 2 bases and 2 bases, there was a span of 10 bases. The length of the CDR3 is 14 residues. The CDR3 DNA is TGCGCCAGCAGTGAGGTCGGCAGGGCCTACGAGCAGTACTTC. Residues: CASSEVGRAYEQYF.

This clone was detected only once. The gene calls are TRBV7-6 and TRBJ2-7, with 8 bases matching TRBD2. The CDR3 runs 14 residues. V shed 5 bases, J shed 7 bases, and the junction held 10 bases outside the gene matches. Per the germline V gene, CDR1 is SGHVS and CDR2 is FNYEAQ. The CDR3 reads CASSRDSGVGEQYF. The DNA for the CDR3 is TGTGCCAGCAGCCGAGATAGCGGGGTGGGAGAGCAGTACTTC.

V and J are TRBV7-6 and TRBJ2-6; 7 bases line up with TRBD1. The germline CDR1 and CDR2 sequences are SGHVS and FNYEAQ. V lost 3 bases, J lost 2 bases, and 7 bases stayed unmatched. The CDR3 runs to 17 residues. The DNA for the CDR3 is TGTGCCAGCAGCTTGTTTCGAGGGGGCGCTGGGGCCAACGTCCTGACTTTC. It translates to CASSLFRGGAGANVLTF.

The chain uses TRBV6-5 and TRBJ2-6, with unresolved D. This CDR3 region has 15 residues. The germline CDR1 and CDR2 sequences are MNHEY and SVGAGI. V was clipped by 10 bases and J by 0 bases, with 13 bases between them. The CDR3 sequence is CATRASPSGANVLTF. The CDR3 DNA reads TGTGCCACCCGAGCTAGTCCCTCTGGGGCCAACGTCCTGACTTTC.

The chain links TRBV5-1 to TRBJ1-2; D is perhaps TRBD1 (5 bases). V gave up 2 bases and J gave up 6 bases, with 14 bases separating them. Germline assignment: CDR1 SGHRS and CDR2 YFSETQ. This CDR3 comprises 14 residues. CDR3 DNA sequence: TGCGCCAGCAGCTTACTTACGGGCAGGGATGGCTACACCTTC. Translated: CASSLLTGRDGYTF.

The V and J genes are TRBV30 and TRBJ1-2; no definite D call. CDR1 GTSNPN and CDR2 SVGIG come from the germline V gene (reference sequence). The CDR3 covers 14 residues. V lost 3 bases to trimming and J lost 3 bases, with 14 bases between them. The CDR3 sequence: CAWSSHGEDYGYTF. CDR3 DNA: TGTGCCTGGAGCTCCCACGGGGAGGACTATGGCTACACCTTC.

This clone showed up just once. The gene calls are TRBV18 and TRBJ2-2; 8 nucleotides match TRBD1. Trimming took 2 bases from V and 6 from J; bases not matched to a gene: 5. The CDR3 loop spans 15 amino acids. Germline V CDR1 and CDR2: KGHSH, LQKENI. The CDR3 loop is CASSPSDRAAGELFF. CDR3 in DNA: TGTGCCAGCTCACCATCGGACAGGGCCGCCGGGGAGCTGTTTTTT.

The rearrangement links TRBV6-1 to TRBJ2-3; 7 bases align to TRBD2. Germline V gives CDR1 MNHNS, CDR2 SASEGT. J was trimmed by 0 bases and V by 4 bases; bases with no gene match: 1. The CDR3 sequence is 14 residues long. The CDR3 spells CASSVGGSTDTQYF. The CDR3 DNA follows: TGTGCCAGCAGTGTGGGGGGGAGCACAGATACGCAGTATTTT.

The rearrangement joins TRBV10-1 to TRBJ2-7; 7 bases align to TRBD1. This CDR3 region has 11 residues. CDR1 WNHNN and CDR2 SYGVQD come from the germline V gene (reference sequence). With V trimmed by 11 bases and J by 3 bases, 4 bases remained unmatched. This CDR3 reads CAVAGGYEQYF. In DNA, the CDR3 is TGCGCCGTGGCAGGGGGCTACGAGCAGTACTTC.

Comment on this clone: The sample has other DNA sequences that encode this CDR3 too. The gene calls are TRBV7-3 and TRBJ2-3, with D tentatively TRBD1 (6 bases). Between the trimmed V and J ends, which lost 2 bases and 5 bases, there was a span of 8 bases. Germline CDR1 reads SGHTA; CDR2 reads FQGTGA. CDR3 size: 13 residues. Here the CDR3 reads CASSLSRGDTQYF. DNA of the CDR3: TGTGCCAGCAGCTTATCCAGGGGAGATACGCAGTATTTT.

The J gene is TRBJ2-2, the V gene TRBV6-5; a weak D match, TRBD1 (5 bases). The CDR3 has 14 amino acids. With 0 bases removed from V and 9 bases from J, the gap between germline ends came to 11 bases. The germline V gene encodes CDR1 MNHEY and CDR2 SVGAGI. In DNA, the CDR3 is TGTGCCAGCAGTTACTCTATGACAGACCGGGAGCTGTTTTTT. Translating it yields CASSYSMTDRELFF.

In this sample, this clone turned up a few times. V is TRBV6-1 and J is TRBJ2-7, with 10 nucleotides matching TRBD1. Trimming at V came to 2 bases and at J to 7 bases, leaving 5 bases not matched to a gene. The germline gives CDR1 MNHNS, CDR2 SASEGT. CDR3 length: 14 amino acids. The CDR3 region has the DNA TGTGCCAGCAGTGAAAGGGGACAGGGGCGTGAGCAGTACTTC. The encoded protein is CASSERGQGREQYF.

This rearrangement joins TRBV18 to TRBJ2-7, with a tentative D call TRBD1 (5 bases). Germline CDR1 is KGHSH and CDR2 is LQKENI. CDR3 size: 14 residues. V dropped 3 bases and J dropped 0 bases, with 9 bases sitting between them. The CDR3 DNA reads TGTGCCAGCTCACCCCCAGGGCACTCCTACGAGCAGTACTTC. Its protein is CASSPPGHSYEQYF.

The chain is built from TRBV5-1 and TRBJ2-7; the D gene is possibly TRBD1 (5 bases). CDR3 length equals 15 residues. V was pared by 0 bases and J by 1 base, with 11 bases between. Germline values: CDR1 SGHRS, CDR2 YFSETQ. The CDR3 DNA reads TGCGCCAGCAGCTTGGAGGGCAGGGCTTCCTACGAGCAGTACTTC. Protein: CASSLEGRASYEQYF.

V and J are TRBV18 and TRBJ2-1; a possible D gene is TRBD1 (6 bases). The germline V gene has CDR1 KGHSH and CDR2 LQKENI. This CDR3 has 14 residues. The V and J ends lost 6 bases and 9 bases respectively, with 18 bases between them. Here the CDR3 DNA reads TGTGCCAGCTCCAACCGTGGGTTACAGGGTGAGCAGTTCTTC. Its protein product is CASSNRGLQGEQFF.

This clone was recorded a few times. The CDR3 DNA sequence: TGTGCCTCCGGGGGGCCCAACGAGCAGTACTTC. Encoded protein: CASGGPNEQYF. The chain links TRBV28 to TRBJ2-7; a possible D gene is TRBD2 (7 bases). The CDR3 totals 11 residues. V lost 11 bases and J lost 5, with 13 bases in between. The germline V gene has CDR1 MDHEN and CDR2 SYDVKM.

This rearrangement joins TRBV28 to TRBJ1-5; 7 bases map to TRBD1. The CDR3 has 17 amino acids. Germline trimming cut 0 bases from V and 3 bases from J; bases unmatched to any gene: 8. CDR1 is MDHEN and CDR2 is SYDVKM in the germline V gene. DNA of the CDR3: TGTGCCAGCAGTTTATGGTCGACAGGGTCCGACAATCAGCCCCAGCATTTT. Translated: CASSLWSTGSDNQPQHF.

In its sample, this clone was seen once. The rearrangement joins TRBV6-5 to TRBJ1-2, with D uncertain. V lost 5 bases and J 5 bases, leaving 12 bases between the germline ends. CDR3 length: 13 amino acids. CDR1 is MNHEY and CDR2 is SVGAGI in the germline V gene. CDR3: CASSEDFLYGYTF. The DNA for the CDR3 is TGTGCCAGCAGTGAAGACTTTTTGTATGGCTACACCTTC.